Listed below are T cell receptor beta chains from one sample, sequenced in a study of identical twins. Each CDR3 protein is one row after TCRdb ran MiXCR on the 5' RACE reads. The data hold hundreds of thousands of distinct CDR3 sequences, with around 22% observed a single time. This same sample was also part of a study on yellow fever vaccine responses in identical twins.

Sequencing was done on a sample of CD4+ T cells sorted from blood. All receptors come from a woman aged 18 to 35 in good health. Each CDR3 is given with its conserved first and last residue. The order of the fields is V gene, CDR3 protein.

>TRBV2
CASSENYSYEQYF
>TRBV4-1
CASSQGVEGAYNEQFF
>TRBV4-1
CASSQGGVANEQYF
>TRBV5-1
CASSAGSITMNTGELFF
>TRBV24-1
CATSDSTGNYNEQFF
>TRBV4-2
CASSQEGTDTQYF
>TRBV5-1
CASSFEWVDRGGTGELFF
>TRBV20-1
CSAPGTGNTDTQYF
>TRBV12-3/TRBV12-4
CASSAHSSGGEGGELFF
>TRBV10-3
CAIKGTDLNTEAFF
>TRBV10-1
CASTEFSGKGEQETQYF
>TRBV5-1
CASRGGLAGLEQFF
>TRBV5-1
CASSLPGTGGFGGNEQFF
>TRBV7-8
CASSPLAGGPWEQFF
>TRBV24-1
CATSDPRLAGGNEQFF
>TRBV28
CASSSPGGQRPGNIQYF
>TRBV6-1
CASAPGPPLQREKLFF
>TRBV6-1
CASSATRGSTDTQYF
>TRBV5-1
CASSPRDNFNYGYTF
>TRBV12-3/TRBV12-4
CASSWGNQPQHF
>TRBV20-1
CSARVSGDTQYF
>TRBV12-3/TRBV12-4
CASSLLASATDTQYF
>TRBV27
CASSASSGRAGTDTQYF
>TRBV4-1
CASSQDPGFLVGYTF
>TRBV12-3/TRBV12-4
CASSFIGTQETQYF
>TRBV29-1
CSVVRQGYEKLFF
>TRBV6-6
CAGDDGYTF
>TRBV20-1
CSAPGPTGEQFF